This TCR beta chain was found in a study of T cell responses to AZD1222 COVID-19 vaccine listed by TCRdb under 2021. Looking at the study overall: A total of just over 230 trial participants underwent TCR sequencing, of whom 207 had received two doses of AZD1222 and roughly 26 had received two doses of the MenACWY control vaccine. Enrollment into the trials was organized by age into subgroups of 18-55, 56-69 and 70-plus years, and those subgroups contained about 160, 30 and 59 TCR-sequenced participants, respectively.

The CDR3 regions of human TCRbeta chains were subjected to immunosequencing. As for the authors' bioinformatics: Repertoire TCRs were checked for matches against a reference library of SARS-CoV-2-specific TCRs that had been generated using the MIRA antigen-specificity platform. Breadth meant the fraction of unique TCRs that were SARS-CoV-2-associated, whereas depth meant the fraction of total T cells that were SARS-CoV-2-associated. Using the MIRA data, every spike-specific TCR was mapped to the spike region that the TCR reacted to and assigned to either a CD4 or a CD8 class. Log10-transformed breadth and depth values were compared by one-way ANOVA with Sidak's multiple comparisons tests. The source is immuneACCESS, and TCRdb retained only in-frame sequences with V and J called. Part of the clones is not carried over; for the studies checked, unresolved V genes explain less than half of this, and the remainder is unexplained. D and trimming come from the DNA, and the V and J calls and clone size come from that table. The sample table records under 200,000 clones; roughly nine tenths of these occur just once. In total, the top ten clones hold roughly 4% of the sample.

Inclusive of the bounding cysteine and phenylalanine, the CDR3 is 15 residues long. Here the CDR3 DNA is all that survives: 45 bases in frame from base 1. Sequences KGHSH (CDR1) and LQKENI (CDR2) are obtained from the germline V gene. V drops 4 bases and J drops 3 bases, leaving 12 bases in between. Results and caveats for the whole study, not just this receptor: CD4 TCRs associated with the vaccine covered the entire spike protein, and the dominant responses were in regions 160-218 and 743-854. Conclusions about previously exposed vaccinees were limited because only a handful of AZD1222 recipients were SARS-CoV-2 seropositive at baseline. Spike-specific TCR breadth and depth rose significantly after two AZD1222 doses compared with day 0 and with MenACWY recipients. Participants were mostly white British, with more females than males. The authors suggested clonal diversity may have been underestimated. The 56-69-year group was small, and its depth increase did not reach significance, likely because of low power. Because no samples from the day 14 peak response were available, repertoires could be characterized only after the peak T cell response. Nearly half of unique spike-specific TCRs reportedly recognized epitopes outside regions mutated in the B.1.351 and B.1.1.7 variants.

Comment on this clone: No cognate antigen has been identified for it. Base qualities are not at hand, and no much larger clone is one base apart.

In light of the paper, this sample's time point label describes: about 28 days (+/-7) after the second vaccine dose. This sample's treatment or condition label indicates: meningococcal conjugate vaccine given as trial control. The vaccinee samples were drawn from two UK trials, COV001 and COV002, one of which was a single-blind randomized controlled phase 2/3 trial testing AZD1222 (ChAdOx1 nCoV-19) in healthy adults. Trial participant PBMC samples were collected at day 0 and day 28 after the second dose for TCRbeta chain sequencing. This clonotype was sampled from an adult who received the MenACWY meningococcal vaccine as a control. The sample in question was peripheral blood, obtained 28 days after the second dose of the MenACWY control vaccine. The V gene is TRBV18 and the J gene is TRBJ2-2; the D element could tentatively be TRBD1 or TRBD2, as 5 bases agree for each. CDR3 sequence: CASSRPGTDTGELFF. The nucleotides read TGTGCCAGCTCACGGCCCGGGACGGACACCGGGGAGCTGTTTTTT. The variable domain in full, with residues beyond the CDR3 obtained from the reference TRBV18 and TRBJ2-2 genes, is NAGVMQNPRHLVRRRGQEARLRCSPMKGHSHVYWYRQLPEEGLKFMVYLQKENIIDESGMPKERFSAEFPKEGPSILRIQQVVRGDSAAYFCASSRPGTDTGELFFGEGSRLTVL.